What follows is one T cell receptor (beta chain) and its context. Here immunoSEQ multiplex PCR was the method, and the copy in TCRdb shows in-frame clones only, minus some. The table has 450,000 to 550,000 clones, 79% seen once. The sample originates from a study of shared clonotypes between healthy human individuals. Germline CDR1 reads SEHNR; CDR2 reads FQNEAQ (reference sequence). Trimming removed 1 base at V and 9 bases at J, with 10 bases between. The CDR3 has 13 residues. The genes are TRBV7-9 and TRBJ2-1; no definite D call. The sequencing sample was made of PBMCs. This TCR was sampled from a woman in her thirties or forties in good health. Some clones in this sample may be carry-over from other donors' samples. CDR3 nucleotide sequence: TGTGCCAGCAGCTTAGACCTACTGGGTGAGCAGTTCTTC. Translated, it gives CASSLDLLGEQFF.